The sample holds a few counts of the clone carrying this TCR beta chain. Its specificity is unknown. 5'RACE primed from the constant segment yielded TCR alpha and TCR beta cDNA libraries bearing sample barcodes and UMIs. TCRdb re-called the 5' RACE reads through MiXCR, storing one row per CDR3 protein. Of about 190,000 distinct CDR3 sequences listed, about a fifth are singletons. V shed 5 bases and J 0 bases; nucleotides not matched to a gene: 8. The germline gives CDR1 MNHEY, CDR2 SVGAGI. This CDR3 has 17 amino acids. These data come from a study of T-cell memory formation after mild COVID-19. Study conclusions and caveats: A balance of CD4 and CD8 characterized clones contracting day 15 to 85, whereas later expanders leaned CD4+. Nothing confirmed that second-wave clones peaking on day 37 were specific for SARS-CoV-2. Several responding clones turned up in pre-infection memory, indicating that cross-reactive memory may have taken part.

This chain uses TRBV6-5 with TRBJ2-2; 8 bases map to TRBD2. The sequenced sample was PBMCs or a T cell subset sorted from them (not recorded which). The origin of this receptor is an adult woman who had mild COVID-19 (a few samples of this study predate the infection). Cell type and time point are not known. CDR3 in amino acids: CASSPFSGGTNTGELFF. The CDR3 bases are TGTGCCAGCAGTCCATTTTCGGGGGGGACGAACACCGGGGAGCTGTTTTTT.